The next 27 T cell receptor beta chains were all read from a single sample in a study of blood T cell repertoires in COVID-19. Generated by immunoSEQ multiplex PCR, the TCRdb table keeps only in-frame clones and is missing some. The repertoire holds just over 95,000 clones, around 80% seen once, with 15% to 20% in the top ten. The sample comprised peripheral blood. These receptors all stem from an older man with acute or convalescent COVID-19.

V and J are TRBV3-1 (or the pseudogene TRBV3-2) and TRBJ1-2; D is ambiguous. There are 14 residues in the CDR3. Germline lookup yields CDR1 LGHDT and CDR2 YNNKEL (reference sequence). Trimming removed 2 bases at V and 2 bases at J, with 9 bases between. CDR3 sequence (DNA): TGTGCCAGCAGCCAATCGGGAATCAACTATGGCTACACCTTC. It codes for CASSQSGINYGYTF.

This clone was seen a few times. The V and J genes are TRBV7-2 and TRBJ2-2; D gene ambiguous. CDR1 SGHTA and CDR2 FQGNSA come from the germline V gene. With 5 bases removed from V and 5 bases from J, the gap between germline ends came to 9 bases. The CDR3 loop spans 13 amino acids. The CDR3 protein is CASSRFRTGELFF. Here the CDR3 DNA reads TGTGCCAGCAGCCGTTTCCGGACCGGGGAGCTGTTTTTT.

The J gene is TRBJ1-1, the V gene TRBV2, with a tentative D call TRBD1 (6 bases). CDR3 size: 14 residues. V was shortened by 4 bases and J by 3 bases, with 12 bases between the two germline ends. Germline V lookup: CDR1 SNHLY, CDR2 FYNNEI. The CDR3, as DNA: TGTGCCAGCAGTGGGCAGGGGCTCGACACTGAAGCTTTCTTT. As protein: CASSGQGLDTEAFF.

The chain joins TRBV19 to TRBJ2-7; TRBD2 matches at 8 bases. This CDR3 contains 12 residues. Germline CDR1 is LNHDA and CDR2 is SQIVND (reference sequence). J gave up 5 bases and V 10 bases, and 7 bases lay outside the gene matches. As DNA, the CDR3 is TGTGCCACCCGGGGGGGCGGCCACGAGCAGTACTTC. Its protein is CATRGGGHEQYF.

The chain recombines TRBV5-1 with TRBJ1-1, with a tentative D call TRBD1 (5 bases). Germline loops: CDR1 SGHRS, CDR2 YFSETQ. CDR3 size: 14 residues. V lost 0 bases to trimming and J lost 7 bases, with 13 bases between them. The CDR3 sequence: CASSLGFGGLEAFF. The CDR3 DNA is TGCGCCAGCAGCTTGGGGTTCGGGGGTCTTGAAGCTTTCTTT.

The chain combines TRBV7-9 with TRBJ1-4, with TRBD1 as a possible D gene (6 bases). Germline-derived CDR1 and CDR2 are SEHNR and FQNEAQ (reference sequence). The length of the CDR3 is 18 residues. Between the trimmed V and J ends, which lost 11 bases and 1 base, there was a span of 26 bases. CDR3 bases: TGTGCCGGTAGCGATAATACAGGGATCATAGGAACTAATGAAAAACTGTTTTTT. Its translation is CAGSDNTGIIGTNEKLFF.

This rearrangement joins TRBV2 to TRBJ2-3, with D tentatively TRBD2 (5 bases). Germline values: CDR1 SNHLY, CDR2 FYNNEI. The length of the CDR3 is 15 residues. The V end lost 4 bases, the J end lost 0 bases, and 11 bases lay between the germline ends. CDR3 coding DNA: TGTGCCAGCAGTGTGCAGCGGTTTAGCACAGATACGCAGTATTTT. Translated: CASSVQRFSTDTQYF.

This clone was observed a single time. The V gene is TRBV11-3, the J gene TRBJ2-1; 14 nucleotides align to TRBD2. CDR1 and CDR2 (germline): SGHNT, YENEEA. This CDR3 is 18 amino acids long. With 4 bases clipped from V and 3 bases from J, the junction kept 8 bases outside the gene matches. Here the CDR3 DNA reads TGTGCCAGCAGCTCGCGACGGACTAGCGGGGGGTACTACAATGAGCAGTTCTTC. It specifies CASSSRRTSGGYYNEQFF.

The J gene is TRBJ2-7, the V gene TRBV5-6; no clear D gene. Trimming removed 2 bases at V and 0 bases at J, with 12 bases between. The CDR3 totals 15 residues. CDR1 is SGHDT and CDR2 is YYEEEE in the germline V gene. CDR3 residues: CASSLRSNYSYEQYF. The CDR3 DNA reads as TGTGCCAGCAGCTTACGCAGCAACTACTCCTACGAGCAGTACTTC.

As concerns this clone: The sample has other DNA sequences that encode this CDR3 too. The J gene is TRBJ1-2, the V gene TRBV29-1, with 9 bases matching TRBD1. Germline CDR1 is SQVTM and CDR2 is ANQGSEA. J lost 7 bases, V lost 6 bases, and 6 bases had no gene match. This CDR3 spans 12 amino acids. The CDR3 is CSVWTGDGGYTF. The CDR3 region has the DNA TGCAGCGTCTGGACAGGGGATGGTGGCTACACCTTC. Looking up the rest from reference TRBV29-1 and TRBJ1-2 gives the full variable domain: SAVISQKPSRDICQRGTSLTIQCQVDSQVTMMFWYRQQPGQSLTLIATANQGSEATYESGFVIDKFPISRPNLTFSTLTVSNMSPEDSSIYLCSVWTGDGGYTFGSGTRLTVV.

The chain is built from TRBV12-5 and TRBJ1-1; maybe TRBD1 (5 bases). The CDR3 consists of 14 residues. Germline V gives CDR1 LGHNT, CDR2 FRNRAP. The V gene lost 1 base and the J gene lost 4 bases, with 10 bases spanning the gap. The CDR3 DNA follows: TGTGCTAGTGGTTTGGCGGGGGGAGTCACTGAAGCTTTCTTT. Amino acids: CASGLAGGVTEAFF.

The chain combines TRBV10-2 with TRBJ2-1; D not certain. The V end lost 5 bases, the J end lost 4 bases, and 3 bases lay between the germline ends. CDR1 and CDR2 (germline): WSHSY, SAAADI. The CDR3 consists of 11 residues. The CDR3 spells CASSQYNEQFF. The DNA for the CDR3 is TGCGCCAGCAGTCAATACAATGAGCAGTTCTTC.

V and J are TRBV6-2 or TRBV6-3 and TRBJ1-2; 8 bases map to TRBD1. V trimming: 5 bases; J trimming: 7 bases; junction bases outside the gene matches: 9. The germline CDR1 and CDR2 sequences are MNHEY and SVGEGT. The CDR3 has 14 residues. In DNA, the CDR3 is TGTGCCAGCAGTCTGGACAGGGTCTCAATTGGCTACACCTTC. Translation gives CASSLDRVSIGYTF.

A remark on this clone: Additional DNA sequences in this sample encode the identical CDR3. The chain links TRBV19 to TRBJ1-2; TRBD1 is a possible D gene (6 bases). The V end was cut by 5 bases, the J end by 7 bases, with 11 bases between. The CDR3 loop spans 12 amino acids. Germline values: CDR1 LNHDA, CDR2 SQIVND (reference sequence). CDR3: CASSAQGSGYTF. CDR3 sequence (DNA): TGTGCCAGTAGTGCCCAGGGGTCTGGCTACACCTTC.

This chain uses TRBV28 with TRBJ2-5, with 13 bases fitting TRBD2. Germline-derived CDR1 and CDR2 are MDHEN and SYDVKM. This CDR3 comprises 16 residues. V lost 5 bases and J lost 4; bases outside the gene matches: 7. The CDR3 sequence is CASSLGLAGLGETQYF. For the CDR3, the DNA is TGTGCCAGCAGTCTGGGACTAGCGGGGCTGGGAGAGACCCAGTACTTC.

The chain uses TRBV5-1 and TRBJ2-1; 14 bases line up with TRBD2. Germline CDR1 reads SGHRS; CDR2 reads YFSETQ. V lost 4 bases, J lost 8 bases, and 8 bases stayed unmatched. The CDR3 contains 16 residues. CDR3 sequence (DNA): TGCGCCAGCAGCACCGGGACTAGCGGGAGTAAAGATGAGCAGTTCTTC. This gives the protein CASSTGTSGSKDEQFF.

This clone has just a few counts. The rearrangement links TRBV5-1 to TRBJ1-6; D not certain. The CDR3 covers 15 residues. V was pared by 0 bases and J by 1 base, with 5 bases between. CDR1 SGHRS and CDR2 YFSETQ come from the germline V gene. The CDR3 spells CASSLGQSYNSPLHF. DNA of the CDR3: TGCGCCAGCAGCTTGGGGCAGTCCTATAATTCACCCCTCCACTTT.

J is TRBJ1-1 and V is TRBV3-1 (or the pseudogene TRBV3-2); tentative D call: TRBD1 (5 bases). The ends were cut back, 1 base at V and 6 bases at J, with 15 bases in the middle. CDR3 length: 15 residues. Germline assignment: CDR1 LGHDT and CDR2 YNNKEL (reference sequence). DNA of the CDR3: TGTGCCAGCAGCCAAGTTGAGGGGAGGAGGCCTGAAGCTTTCTTT. It yields the protein CASSQVEGRRPEAFF.

This clone was seen more than once but under ten times. The CDR3 sequence is CASSLQASGTGGGGWNSPLHF. The CDR3 DNA is TGTGCCAGCAGCTTACAGGCATCCGGGACAGGGGGCGGAGGTTGGAATTCACCCCTCCACTTT. The V call is TRBV7-6, the J call TRBJ1-6, with 12 nucleotides matching TRBD1. Looked up from germline, CDR1 is SGHVS and CDR2 is FNYEAQ. This CDR3 spans 21 amino acids. V was clipped by 2 bases and J by 7 bases; unmatched bases: 18.

The chain combines TRBV19 with TRBJ1-2; 9 bases agree with TRBD1. V shed 4 bases, J shed 4 bases, and the junction held 13 bases outside the gene matches. This CDR3 is 17 amino acids long. Per germline, CDR1 LNHDA and CDR2 SQIVND (reference sequence). CDR3 in DNA: TGTGCCAGTAGTACCAGACAGGGGGAGATTTCCCTCTATGGCTACACCTTC. The encoded protein is CASSTRQGEISLYGYTF. The whole variable domain, remainder taken from reference TRBV19 and TRBJ1-2, is DGGITQSPKYLFRKEGQNVTLSCEQNLNHDAMYWYRQDPGQGLRLIYYSQIVNDFQKGDIAEGYSVSREKKESFPLTVTSAQKNPTAFYLCASSTRQGEISLYGYTFGSGTRLTVV.

The rearrangement links TRBV12-5 to TRBJ2-5, with TRBD2 matching 9 bases. The trim removed 6 bases at V and 1 base at J, leaving 6 bases unmatched. Germline V CDR1 and CDR2: LGHNT, FRNRAP. The CDR3 is made up of 15 amino acids. The CDR3 coding sequence is TGTGCTAGTGGCACCGGGACTAGCAGCCAAGAGACCCAGTACTTC. Amino acids: CASGTGTSSQETQYF.

The V call is TRBV5-4, the J call TRBJ2-3; D gene uncertain. The CDR3 is 15 amino acids. Deletions cut 2 bases from V and 0 bases from J, with 10 bases between. Per germline, CDR1 SGHNT and CDR2 YYREEE (reference sequence). CDR3: CASSFGGRSTDTQYF. The CDR3 DNA reads as TGTGCCAGCAGCTTTGGTGGCAGAAGCACAGATACGCAGTATTTT.

The rearrangement uses TRBV12-3 or TRBV12-4 and TRBJ2-7, with 9 bases matching TRBD2. Trimming cost V 7 bases and J 6 bases; bases outside gene matches: 7. The CDR3 runs 13 residues. CDR3 amino acids: CASKRTSAGEQYF. CDR3 DNA: TGTGCCAGCAAAAGGACTAGCGCCGGCGAGCAGTACTTC.

The chain is built from TRBV11-2 and TRBJ2-6, with D maybe TRBD2 (6 bases). The CDR3 runs to 17 residues. With 3 bases removed from V and 0 bases from J, the gap between germline ends came to 12 bases. Looked up from germline, CDR1 is SGHAT and CDR2 is FQNNGV. This CDR3 is CASSLGDGSSGANVLTF. DNA for the CDR3: TGTGCCAGCAGCTTGGGTGACGGGAGCTCTGGGGCCAACGTCCTGACTTTC.

The rearrangement uses TRBV19 and TRBJ1-6, with D maybe TRBD1 (6 bases). This CDR3 comprises 15 residues. CDR1 and CDR2 from the germline V gene are LNHDA and SQIVND (reference sequence). V lost 5 bases and J 7 bases, leaving 15 bases between the germline ends. Here the CDR3 DNA reads TGTGCCAGTAGTGATAAGACAGGTCGGAATTCACCCCTCCACTTT. Translated, it gives CASSDKTGRNSPLHF.

The rearrangement links TRBV2 to TRBJ1-5, with a possible D match to TRBD1 (5 bases). CDR3 length: 15 residues. Germline-derived CDR1 and CDR2 are SNHLY and FYNNEI. The germline V and J ends were trimmed by 8 bases and 7 bases, with 21 bases remaining between them. Here the CDR3 reads CASGGEGGRRQPQHF. The CDR3 DNA sequence: TGTGCCAGCGGAGGGGAGGGAGGGCGCAGACAGCCCCAGCATTTT.

The rearrangement links TRBV5-1 to TRBJ2-1; 10 bases match TRBD2. V lost 4 bases, J lost 5 bases, and 15 bases stayed unmatched. Germline assignment: CDR1 SGHRS and CDR2 YFSETQ. This CDR3 spans 18 amino acids. The CDR3 spells CASSQPPPSGSGNNEQFF. Here the CDR3 DNA reads TGCGCCAGCAGCCAACCACCCCCTAGCGGGAGTGGGAACAATGAGCAGTTCTTC.